The rows below give T cell receptor beta chains drawn from one sample of a study of brain T cells in children with intractable seizures. This table comes from immunoSEQ multiplex PCR, and its TCRdb copy is limited to in-frame clones, with some not included. This table holds about 340,000 clones, approximately 93% found once. Sequenced material: peripheral blood, taken 4 to 5 months after surgery. Receptors originate from a boy under two years old with tuberous sclerosis and intractable seizures. Each CDR3 is given with its conserved first and last residue. The D gene is left open where the match is weak. The size entry is marked missing in some rows and otherwise reads once, few, many or a size class.

TRBD1	TRBJ1-2	TRBV4-1	NA	CASSLGTDDYGYTF	TGCGCCAGCAGCTTGGGGACAGATGATTATGGCTACACCTTC
TRBD1	TRBJ2-2	TRBV18	NA	CASSPDRGNGELFF	TGTGCCAGCTCACCTGACAGGGGGAACGGGGAGCTGTTTTTT
NA	TRBJ2-7	TRBV14	NA	CASSQDKRSYEQYF	TGTGCCAGCAGCCAAGACAAGCGGTCCTACGAGCAGTACTTC
NA	TRBJ2-3	TRBV9	NA	CASSVGPHLTDTQYF	TGTGCCAGCAGCGTAGGACCCCACTTGACAGATACGCAGTATTTT
NA	TRBJ2-3	TRBV7-2	NA	CASSLVSLSTDTQYF	TGTGCCAGCAGCTTAGTCTCCCTTAGCACAGATACGCAGTATTTT
NA	TRBJ1-6	TRBV7-9	NA	CASSLGVGRGLTSPLHF	TGTGCCAGCAGCTTAGGGGTGGGCCGGGGGCTAACCTCACCCCTCCACTTT
TRBD2	TRBJ2-5	TRBV30	NA	CAWSGGRGIAGETQYF	TGTGCCTGGAGTGGGGGTCGGGGGATAGCGGGAGAGACCCAGTACTTC
NA	TRBJ1-3	TRBV2	NA	CASRWGDGNTIYF	TGTGCCAGCAGATGGGGAGATGGAAACACCATATATTTT
NA	TRBJ2-7	TRBV27	once	CASSLQGRSYEQYF	TGTGCCAGCAGTTTACAAGGGCGATCCTACGAGCAGTACTTC
NA	TRBJ1-3	TRBV13	NA	CASSRGLNSGNTIYF	TGTGCCAGCAGCAGAGGACTGAACTCTGGAAACACCATATATTTT
NA	TRBJ2-7	TRBV21-1	once	CASSKVIEDTSYEQYF	TGTGCCAGCAGCAAAGTGATCGAGGACACCTCCTACGAGCAGTACTTC
NA	TRBJ2-1	TRBV7-3	NA	CASSPSGSLYNEQFF	TGTGCCAGCAGCCCGTCGGGCTCCCTCTACAATGAGCAGTTCTTC
TRBD2	TRBJ2-5	TRBV9	NA	CASSVAGGSDQETQYF	TGTGCCAGCAGCGTAGCGGGAGGATCCGATCAAGAGACCCAGTACTTC
TRBD1	TRBJ1-1	TRBV30	NA	CARGQGPTEAFF	TGTGCCAGGGGACAGGGCCCCACTGAAGCTTTCTTT
NA	TRBJ2-5	TRBV5-1	NA	CASSHGKETQYF	TGCGCCAGCAGCCATGGAAAAGAGACCCAGTACTTC
TRBD2	TRBJ2-1	TRBV27	NA	CASSSPGGLSYNEQFF	TGTGCCAGCAGTTCCCCGGGAGGGTTGTCCTACAATGAGCAGTTCTTC
NA	TRBJ1-1	TRBV28	NA	CASSLWGAQWGTEAFF	TGTGCCAGCAGTTTATGGGGGGCGCAGTGGGGCACTGAAGCTTTCTTT
NA	TRBJ2-3	TRBV3-1/TRBV3-2	NA	CASSQDRPRGTDTQYF	TGTGCCAGCAGCCAAGACAGGCCTAGGGGCACAGATACGCAGTATTTT
NA	TRBJ2-3	TRBV7-9	NA	CASSLREAGGTDTQYF	TGTGCCAGCAGCTTAAGGGAGGCAGGGGGAACAGATACGCAGTATTTT
NA	TRBJ1-2	TRBV19	NA	CASSIRGDYGYTF	TGTGCCAGTAGTATTCGGGGAGACTATGGCTACACCTTC
TRBD2	TRBJ2-5	TRBV11-3	NA	CASSSGGETQYF	TGTGCCAGCAGCTCGGGGGGGGAGACCCAGTACTTC
NA	TRBJ1-1	TRBV5-1	NA	CASSLKRAEGTEAFF	TGCGCCAGCAGCTTGAAGAGGGCCGAAGGGACTGAAGCTTTCTTT
TRBD2	TRBJ2-5	TRBV12-3/TRBV12-4	NA	CASSQSTSETQYF	TGTGCCAGCAGTCAGTCGACTAGCGAGACCCAGTACTTC
NA	TRBJ2-7	TRBV6-5	NA	CASSYSREGVGEQYF	TGTGCCAGCAGTTACTCGAGGGAGGGGGTGGGCGAGCAGTACTTC
NA	TRBJ2-3	TRBV13	NA	CASSLGLGGTRDTDTQYF	TGTGCCAGCAGCTTAGGGTTAGGCGGAACAAGAGACACAGATACGCAGTATTTT
TRBD1	TRBJ2-2	TRBV10-3	NA	CATKDPGTGGTGELFF	TGTGCCACCAAAGATCCCGGGACAGGGGGGACCGGGGAGCTGTTTTTT
NA	TRBJ2-7	TRBV6-1	NA	CASSEWQGSSYEQYF	TGTGCCAGCAGTGAATGGCAGGGGTCGTCCTACGAGCAGTACTTC
NA	TRBJ2-7	TRBV4-2	once	CASSQDGGRSYEQYF	TGTGCCAGCAGCCAAGATGGAGGGCGCTCCTACGAGCAGTACTTC
NA	TRBJ1-2	TRBV12-3/TRBV12-4	NA	CASRQQVTHGYTF	TGTGCCAGCAGGCAACAGGTTACCCATGGCTACACCTTC
TRBD1	TRBJ2-7	TRBV5-1	once	CASSLEGTGSHEQYF	TGCGCCAGCAGCTTGGAAGGGACAGGGAGCCACGAGCAGTACTTC
NA	TRBJ2-4	TRBV7-9	NA	CASSLRGAKNIQYF	TGCGCCAGCAGCTTGAGGGGAGCCAAAAACATTCAGTACTTC
NA	TRBJ1-1	TRBV5-4	NA	CASSWTADTEAFF	TGTGCCAGCAGCTGGACAGCAGACACTGAAGCTTTCTTT
TRBD1	TRBJ2-2	TRBV4-2	NA	CASSQGDRNTGELFF	TGTGCCAGCAGCCAAGGGGACAGGAACACCGGGGAGCTGTTTTTT
NA	TRBJ1-4	TRBV29-1	NA	CSVLFWEAREKLFF	TGCAGCGTCCTATTCTGGGAGGCGCGTGAAAAACTGTTTTTT
NA	TRBJ2-7	TRBV4-1	NA	CASSRSRDEDEQYF	TGCGCCAGCAGCCGGTCCCGGGACGAGGACGAGCAGTACTTC
NA	TRBJ1-2	TRBV12-3/TRBV12-4	NA	CASSLGYGYTF	TGTGCCAGCAGTTTGGGCTATGGCTACACCTTC
NA	TRBJ1-1	TRBV19	NA	CASSPFTGTEAFF	TGTGCCAGTAGTCCCTTTACAGGCACTGAAGCTTTCTTT